This TCR beta chain stems from a study of blood T cell repertoires in COVID-19. The overall study: Samples came from the United States, Italy and Spain, spanning acute and convalescent COVID-19.

This clone is a singleton in its sample. The repertoire was sequenced with immunoSEQ multiplex PCR; TCRdb's copy has only in-frame clones and lacks some. The repertoire consists of about 250,000 clones, with 80% to 90% occurring once and the leading ten covering about 1.7%. The specimen sequenced was PBMCs or T cells enriched from blood (not recorded which). The clonotype originates from a man between 40 and 49 years old who had recovered from COVID-19.

CDR3 nucleotides: TGTGCCACCAGTGACTCCCTTTTCGCGGGAGAGAACACAGATACGCAGTATTTT. Protein: CATSDSLFAGENTDTQYF. The chain joins TRBV24-1 to TRBJ2-3; TRBD2 aligns across 7 bases. V trimming: 4 bases; J trimming: 2 bases; junction bases outside the gene matches: 14. Germline V lookup: CDR1 KGHDR, CDR2 SFDVKD. There are 18 residues in the CDR3.